This TCR gamma chain stems from a study of Vδ1+ human thymocytes (dated by TCRdb to between 2018 and 2020). About the investigation overall: As a data resource, the study described the mRNA-level TRG and TRD CDR3 repertoires found in highly purified Vdelta1+ thymocytes taken from young children. The multiplex-based CDR3 amplicon strategy had previously been validated against 5'RACE-based CDR3 amplicon generation methods.

Study-level results and caveats: Around a fifth of thymic TRD sequences were found to be Vdelta2 (and few were Vdelta3) despite high sort purity, in contrast to peripheral blood Vdelta1+ controls. Because unexpected Vdelta2 sequences could lead to misinterpretation of bulk repertoire data, the authors recommended using highly purified populations and single-cell validation. Many TRG clonotypes were found to be shared between donors (up to roughly 7x10^3), whereas TRD repertoires were found to be essentially private (max roughly 100 shared). No clustering by age or sex was observed, so analyses did not stratify donors by these variables. The thymic TRG and TRD repertoires appeared highly polyclonal, with Gaussian CDR3 length distributions, in contrast to the oligoclonal repertoires of peripheral blood.

Counted from cysteine to phenylalanine, this CDR3 has 13 amino acids. CDR3 DNA only is kept here, 39 bases in frame from base 1. The V end gives up 0 bases and the J end 11 bases, leaving 10 bases in the junction not matched to a gene. Reading the germline V gene (reference sequence) gives CDR1 GITISATS and CDR2 ISYDGTV. This clone was recorded a few times. The target of this receptor is not known. One base away there is no much larger clone; base qualities are not given. RNA was extracted with the RNeasy mini kit and reverse transcribed using Superscript III. CDR3 amplicons were produced by multiplex PCR using pooled V-gene forward primers and a constant-region reverse primer with Illumina adaptor overhangs. After gel purification, the amplicons were indexed with Nextera index primers during 7 to 8 additional PCR cycles and then purified using AMPure XP beads. The libraries were sequenced on an Illumina MiSeq using paired-end 250 bp reads, dual indexing and an approximately 20% PhiX spike-in. Under the source paper's analysis protocol: Reads were quality checked with FastQC, and TRG read pairs were merged with ea-utils fastq-join. Sequences were annotated with IMGT/HighV-QUEST, keeping only productive sequences with unambiguous V-gene assignment; clonotypes were defined by identical CDR3 sequence. Downstream analysis used VDJtools 1.1.1, tcR 2.2.3, Treemap and vegan Shannon diversity in R 3.4.4. TCRdb called clones anew from the public reads via CATT; matching DNA rows were later pooled. Here the V and J calls rest on TCRdb's processing, not on the authors' analysis. The sample table contains tens of thousands of gamma-chain clones; only one count was recorded for roughly 21% of them. The ten largest clonotypes hold 1.5% to 2% of the sample.

Thymic samples were depleted of alphabeta T cells, then CD3+ TCRVdelta1+ TCRVdelta2- thymocytes were FACS-sorted. A purity of about 98% to 99.6% was achieved for sorted Vdelta1+ thymocytes. The thymic specimens were obtained from 7 to 9 paediatric patients, aged 5 days to 15 months, who were having corrective cardiac surgery. Thymic tissue was dispersed and mononuclear cells isolated on a Histopaque-1077 density gradient. For staining, the antibodies used were anti-TCRVdelta1 clone TS8.2, anti-TCRVdelta2 clone B6, anti-CD3 clone HIT3a and anti-TCRalphabeta clone IP26. The sample comprised Vdelta1+ gamma-delta thymocytes from the thymus. Interpreted using the paper, the cell subset or site label stands for: FACS-sorted CD3+ TCRalphabeta- TCRVdelta1+ TCRVdelta2- thymocytes. This receptor was obtained from a girl in the first two years of life who had congenital heart surgery. The chain links TRGV9 with TRGJ1 or TRGJ2. The encoded CDR3 is CALWEVTPHEKLF. DNA sequence: TGTGCCTTGTGGGAGGTGACCCCCCACGAGAAACTCTTT.